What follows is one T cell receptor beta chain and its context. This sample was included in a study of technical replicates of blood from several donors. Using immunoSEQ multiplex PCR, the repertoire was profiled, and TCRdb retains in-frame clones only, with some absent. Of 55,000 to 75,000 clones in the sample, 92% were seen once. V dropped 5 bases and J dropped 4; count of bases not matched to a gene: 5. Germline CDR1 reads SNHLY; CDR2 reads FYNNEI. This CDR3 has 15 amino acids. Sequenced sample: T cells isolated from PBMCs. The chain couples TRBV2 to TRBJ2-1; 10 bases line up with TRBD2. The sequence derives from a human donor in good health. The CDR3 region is CASSILAGPYNEQFF. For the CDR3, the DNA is TGTGCCAGCAGTATACTAGCGGGACCGTACAATGAGCAGTTCTTC.